This T cell receptor (beta chain) was found in a study of blood T cell repertoires in COVID-19. How the authors handled the data: Estimated nucleated cell counts came from reference gene primer amplification. TCRdb keeps only in-frame clones here, not all; method: immunoSEQ multiplex PCR. V and J calls and clone size come straight from that table; D and trimming were deduced from the DNA. This sample yields around 140,000 clones, of which 85% to 90% are seen a single time; over 8.5% belongs to the top ten. The specimen sequenced was peripheral blood. The sequence was collected from a woman in her forties or fifties with active or convalescent COVID-19.

As DNA, the CDR3 is TGTGCCAGCTCACCGGGACAACTGAACACTGAAGCTTTCTTT. As protein: CASSPGQLNTEAFF. The chain recombines TRBV18 with TRBJ1-1; weak D call: TRBD1 (6 bases). V lost 3 bases and J 0 bases, leaving 8 bases between the germline ends. The CDR3 runs to 14 residues. Germline values: CDR1 KGHSH, CDR2 LQKENI.